This T cell receptor beta chain was captured in a study of blood T cell repertoires in COVID-19. CDR1 and CDR2 from the germline V gene are SGHDN and FVKESK. This CDR3 is built from 15 residues. V was pared by 0 bases and J by 7 bases, with 8 bases of the junction left unmatched. Data came from immunoSEQ multiplex PCR; TCRdb stores just in-frame clones and leaves some out. The table lists 120,000 or so clones, around 80% of them singletons. The source of this sequence is a man aged 70 or older with acute or convalescent COVID-19. The V and J genes are TRBV14 and TRBJ1-2, with 7 bases identical to TRBD1. Sequenced material: peripheral blood. The CDR3 spells CASSQDGQGESGYTF. In DNA form, the CDR3 reads TGTGCCAGCAGCCAAGATGGTCAGGGGGAATCTGGCTACACCTTC.